This TCR beta chain was identified during a study of T cell responses to AZD1222 COVID-19 vaccine. Germline CDR1 and CDR2: LNHDA and SQIVND (reference sequence). V was clipped by 7 bases and J by 1 base, with 11 bases between them. The CDR3 loop spans 14 amino acids. TCRdb's table, derived via immunoSEQ multiplex PCR, lists solely in-frame clones and lacks some. The sample lists about 120,000 clones, about 88% occurring once. The V and J genes are TRBV19 and TRBJ1-3, with D possibly TRBD1 on 6 matching bases. Sequences were derived from peripheral blood, sampled 28 days after the second AZD1222 dose. The origin of this receptor is an adult who received the AZD1222 COVID-19 vaccine. CDR3 nucleotides: TGTGCCAGTACCATTACAGGGTCTGGAAACACCATATATTTT. Its protein is CASTITGSGNTIYF. The full variable domain, rest sourced from reference TRBV19 and TRBJ1-3, is DGGITQSPKYLFRKEGQNVTLSCEQNLNHDAMYWYRQDPGQGLRLIYYSQIVNDFQKGDIAEGYSVSREKKESFPLTVTSAQKNPTAFYLCASTITGSGNTIYFGEGSWLTVV.